These T cell receptor beta chains were read from a single sample in a study of immune evolution from preneoplasia to lung adenocarcinoma. Generated by immunoSEQ multiplex PCR, the TCRdb table keeps only in-frame clones and is missing some. The profile shows approximately 7,300 clones, around 70% of them singletons. The sample consisted of FFPE lung adenocarcinoma in situ tissue. These receptors originate from an older donor with lung adenocarcinoma. Some clones in this sample may be carry-over from other donors' samples. Each CDR3 is given with its conserved first and last residue. D genes are given only for firm matches. Clone size is given for some rows only: seen once, a few or many times, or a class if the clone is expanded.

14 | - | - | TRBJ2-5 | TRBV28 | CASSPLGGQETQYF | TGTGCCAGCAGTCCGCTAGGGGGACAAGAGACCCAGTACTTC
13 | medium-sized | - | TRBJ1-2 | TRBV27 | CASSFSINYGYTF | TGTGCCAGCAGTTTCAGCATTAACTATGGCTACACCTTC
16 | medium-sized | TRBD2 | TRBJ2-2 | TRBV7-6 | CASSLVLAGLTGELFF | TGTGCCAGCAGCTTAGTTCTAGCGGGGCTCACCGGGGAGCTGTTTTTT
15 | few | TRBD2 | TRBJ2-1 | TRBV30 | CAWSRLAGAGDEQFF | TGTGCCTGGAGTCGGCTAGCGGGAGCTGGAGATGAGCAGTTCTTC
13 | - | - | TRBJ1-4 | TRBV2 | CASRQDRDEKLFF | TGTGCCAGCAGGCAGGACAGAGATGAAAAACTGTTTTTT
13 | - | - | TRBJ2-6 | TRBV10-1 | CASGDSGANVLTF | TGCGCCAGCGGGGACTCTGGGGCCAACGTCCTGACTTTC
15 | - | - | TRBJ2-7 | TRBV19 | CASSPAAGPTYEQYF | TGTGCCAGTAGTCCCGCGGCAGGTCCTACCTACGAGCAGTACTTC
15 | - | - | TRBJ2-3 | TRBV6-5 | CASSYSGGLGDTQYF | TGTGCCAGCAGTTACTCGGGGGGGCTAGGGGATACGCAGTATTTT
13 | - | - | TRBJ1-3 | TRBV27 | CASSSRSGNTIYF | TGTGCCAGCAGTTCCCGCTCTGGAAACACCATATATTTT
17 | - | TRBD1 | TRBJ1-4 | TRBV5-1 | CASSLDPGQGSNEKLFF | TGCGCCAGCAGCTTGGATCCGGGACAGGGCTCGAATGAAAAACTGTTTTTT
15 | - | TRBD1 | TRBJ1-1 | TRBV7-9 | CASSLSTRTGAEAFF | TGTGCCAGCAGCTTATCGACCAGGACAGGGGCCGAAGCTTTCTTT
15 | - | - | TRBJ2-1 | TRBV15 | CATSRDRAGAIEQFF | TGTGCCACCAGCAGAGATAGGGCGGGGGCCATTGAGCAGTTCTTC
15 | - | TRBD1 | TRBJ1-1 | TRBV5-4 | CASSLGQGLDTEAFF | TGTGCCAGCAGCCTAGGACAGGGTCTGGACACTGAAGCTTTCTTT
17 | - | TRBD1 | TRBJ1-4 | TRBV5-1 | CASSPRGPGQANEKLFF | TGCGCCAGCAGCCCCCGAGGTCCGGGACAGGCTAATGAAAAACTGTTTTTT
12 | - | - | TRBJ2-2 | TRBV6-4 | CASSGMTGELFF | TGTGCCAGCAGTGGTATGACCGGGGAGCTGTTTTTT
13 | - | - | TRBJ2-5 | TRBV5-1 | CASSLGQEETQYF | TGCGCCAGCAGCTTGGGACAAGAAGAGACCCAGTACTTC
14 | - | TRBD1 | TRBJ1-5 | TRBV30 | CAWSHQGGGQPQHF | TGTGCCTGGAGTCACCAGGGGGGGGGTCAGCCCCAGCATTTT
14 | few | - | TRBJ1-4 | TRBV28 | CASRPPGVNEKLFF | TGTGCCAGCAGGCCGCCAGGGGTTAATGAAAAACTGTTTTTT
16 | - | TRBD1 | TRBJ1-6 | TRBV5-1 | CASSLNRGSGDSPLHF | TGCGCCAGCAGCTTGAACAGGGGGAGCGGGGATTCACCCCTCCACTTT
13 | - | - | TRBJ2-7 | TRBV6-1 | CASSEAGGNEQYF | TGTGCCAGCAGTGAAGCGGGGGGAAACGAGCAGTACTTC
15 | - | - | TRBJ2-3 | TRBV6-1 | CATRGNPSSADTQYF | TGTGCCACCCGGGGGAACCCCTCTAGCGCAGATACGCAGTATTTT
12 | - | - | TRBJ2-5 | TRBV7-9 | CASSQEGETQYF | TGTGCCAGCAGTCAGGAGGGAGAGACCCAGTACTTC
13 | - | - | TRBJ2-7 | TRBV7-3 | CASSVGPSYEQYF | TGTGCCAGCAGCGTCGGGCCCTCCTACGAGCAGTACTTC
14 | - | - | TRBJ2-1 | TRBV9 | CASSVLGSRDEQFF | TGTGCCAGCAGCGTACTGGGATCCCGGGATGAGCAGTTCTTC
16 | - | TRBD1 | TRBJ2-7 | TRBV7-9 | CASSLAGTVRTGEQYF | TGTGCCAGCAGCTTAGCAGGGACAGTAAGAACAGGCGAGCAGTACTTC
16 | - | TRBD1 | TRBJ2-7 | TRBV27 | CASTQSEPGQGYEQYF | TGTGCCAGCACCCAATCCGAGCCGGGACAGGGATACGAGCAGTACTTC
13 | few | - | TRBJ2-2 | TRBV29-1 | CSGGEAGTGELFF | TGCAGCGGGGGGGAGGCCGGGACCGGGGAGCTGTTTTTT
12 | - | - | TRBJ1-1 | TRBV2 | CASAEGNTEAFF | TGTGCCAGCGCCGAGGGGAACACTGAAGCTTTCTTT
16 | - | - | TRBJ1-1 | TRBV2 | CASSAGGFGRNTEAFF | TGTGCCAGCAGTGCCGGGGGATTTGGGCGGAACACTGAAGCTTTCTTT
14 | - | - | TRBJ1-1 | TRBV7-3 | CASSRSAASTEAFF | TGTGCCAGCAGCCGATCTGCAGCAAGCACTGAAGCTTTCTTT
16 | - | TRBD1 | TRBJ1-2 | TRBV6-1 | CASSEGGGLVYYGYTF | TGTGCCAGCAGTGAAGGAGGGGGCTTGGTCTACTATGGCTACACCTTC
15 | - | TRBD1 | TRBJ1-5 | TRBV6-5 | CASSWKQGWNQPQHF | TGTGCCAGCAGTTGGAAACAGGGGTGGAATCAGCCCCAGCATTTT
15 | - | - | TRBJ2-2 | TRBV5-8 | CASRRGQTNTGELFF | TGTGCCAGCAGACGTGGACAAACGAACACCGGGGAGCTGTTTTTT
16 | few | TRBD2 | TRBJ2-1 | TRBV11-1 | CASSSPLAATYNEQFF | TGTGCCAGCAGCTCCCCGCTAGCGGCGACCTACAATGAGCAGTTCTTC
15 | - | - | TRBJ1-1 | TRBV6-5 | CASRIHWAGNTEAFF | TGTGCCAGCAGAATCCACTGGGCAGGGAACACTGAAGCTTTCTTT
17 | - | - | TRBJ2-1 | TRBV7-2 | CASSFLGQASGHNEQFF | TGTGCCAGCAGCTTTTTGGGACAGGCTAGCGGGCACAATGAGCAGTTCTTC
13 | few | - | TRBJ2-3 | TRBV7-8 | CASSLVPVDTQYF | TGTGCCAGCAGCTTAGTCCCGGTAGATACGCAGTATTTT
15 | - | TRBD2 | TRBJ2-1 | TRBV6-4 | CASSDGRGADNEQFF | TGTGCCAGCAGTGACGGGCGGGGGGCCGACAATGAGCAGTTCTTC
13 | - | - | TRBJ2-1 | TRBV9 | CASTRGAYNEQFF | TGTGCCAGCACCCGGGGGGCTTACAATGAGCAGTTCTTC
14 | - | - | TRBJ1-6 | TRBV10-1 | CASSGAVINSPLHF | TGCGCCAGCAGTGGGGCAGTAATTAATTCACCCCTCCACTTT
12 | few | - | TRBJ2-1 | TRBV30 | CAGGSGFSEQFF | TGTGCGGGGGGCTCGGGGTTCAGTGAGCAGTTCTTC
15 | few | - | TRBJ2-4 | TRBV6-1 | CASSGTKLAKNIQYF | TGTGCCAGCAGCGGAACAAAACTAGCCAAAAACATTCAGTACTTC
13 | - | TRBD1 | TRBJ2-5 | TRBV5-6 | CASSPGQLETQYF | TGTGCCAGCAGCCCGGGACAGTTAGAGACCCAGTACTTC
14 | once | - | TRBJ2-3 | TRBV2 | CASKENLSTDTQYF | TGTGCCAGCAAGGAGAACTTGAGCACAGATACGCAGTATTTT
12 | few | - | TRBJ1-1 | TRBV27 | CASKERDTEAFF | TGTGCCAGCAAGGAGAGGGACACTGAAGCTTTCTTT
15 | - | - | TRBJ1-6 | TRBV25-1 | CASSELQGSDSPLHF | TGTGCCAGCAGTGAACTACAGGGTAGCGATTCACCCCTCCACTTT
16 | medium-sized | - | TRBJ1-1 | TRBV30 | CAWRSVPTAPWTEAFF | TGTGCCTGGAGATCGGTTCCAACGGCCCCTTGGACTGAAGCTTTCTTT
12 | - | - | TRBJ2-1 | TRBV29-1 | CSVVRAGPEQFF | TGCAGCGTTGTTAGGGCGGGACCCGAGCAGTTCTTC